The 26 T cell receptor beta chains listed next were all sequenced from one sample in a study of somatic mutations in cytotoxic T cells in rheumatoid arthritis. TCRdb's table, derived via immunoSEQ multiplex PCR, lists solely in-frame clones and lacks some. The profile covers about 20,000 clones, with 75% to 90% appearing a single time and around 7% taken by the ten largest. Sample: CD8+ T cells sorted from blood. Receptors originate from a woman in her thirties or forties with rheumatoid arthritis.

The CDR3 is CASSLGGGSPLHF. CDR3 DNA sequence: TGTGCCAGCAGCTTAGGCGGTGGGTCACCCCTCCACTTT. V usage is TRBV11-2 and J usage is TRBJ1-6, with D hard to call. Germline V CDR1 and CDR2: SGHAT, FQNNGV. This CDR3 has 13 amino acids. V shed 1 base and J shed 10 bases, with 8 bases lying between them. Together with reference TRBV11-2 and TRBJ1-6, the CDR3 gives the full variable domain: EAGVAQSPRYKIIEKRQSVAFWCNPISGHATLYWYQQILGQGPKLLIQFQNNGVVDDSQLPKDRFSAERLKGVDSTLKIQPAKLEDSAVYLCASSLGGGSPLHFGNGTRLTVT.

The chain has TRBV7-3 and TRBJ2-5, with 8 bases aligning to TRBD1. The CDR3 loop spans 15 amino acids. The germline V gene encodes CDR1 SGHTA and CDR2 FQGTGA. The J segment lost 4 bases and the V segment lost 4 bases, leaving 8 bases of the junction unmatched. CDR3: CASSSTPGGVETQYF. In nucleotides, the CDR3 is TGTGCCAGCAGCTCCACTCCAGGGGGCGTAGAGACCCAGTACTTC.

The rearrangement uses TRBV27 and TRBJ2-2, with a weak D call TRBD2 (6 bases). The V and J ends lost 6 bases and 4 bases respectively, with 18 bases between them. Germline V lookup: CDR1 MNHEY, CDR2 SMNVEV (reference sequence). The CDR3 is 16 residues long. For the CDR3, the DNA is TGTGCCAGCAGCATAGGGCTGGGGGGAAGCACCGGGGAGCTGTTTTTT. Its translation is CASSIGLGGSTGELFF.

V usage is TRBV7-6 and J usage is TRBJ2-1; 11 nucleotides line up with TRBD2. Germline CDR1 reads SGHVS; CDR2 reads FNYEAQ. Trimming removed 4 bases from V and 12 bases from J; junction bases left unmatched: 8. The CDR3 extends over 14 amino acids. In DNA form, the CDR3 reads TGTGCCAGCAGCTCCACAATAGCGGGAGGGCCGCAGTTCTTC. Translated: CASSSTIAGGPQFF.

The count of this clone is one. The chain joins TRBV27 to TRBJ1-1; no definite D call. The CDR3 consists of 12 residues. Trimming took 5 bases from V and 8 from J, leaving 12 bases between them. Germline CDR1 MNHEY, CDR2 SMNVEV (reference sequence). CDR3 DNA: TGTGCCAGCAGTCCCGGGTCGAGCGAAGCTTTCTTT. This encodes CASSPGSSEAFF.

The chain carries TRBV7-6 and TRBJ2-2, with 7 bases aligning to TRBD1. J was trimmed by 0 bases and V by 5 bases; bases with no gene match: 6. The CDR3 sequence is 16 residues long. Germline V CDR1 and CDR2: SGHVS, FNYEAQ. The CDR3 region has the DNA TGTGCCAGCAGCCCTTGGGACAGTTCGAACACCGGGGAGCTGTTTTTT. Translating gives CASSPWDSSNTGELFF.

The J gene is TRBJ2-7, the V gene TRBV5-1, with D perhaps matching TRBD2 (6 bases). Germline V gene data show CDR1 as SGHRS and CDR2 as YFSETQ. CDR3 size: 15 residues. V lost 4 bases, J lost 1 base, and 15 bases lay in between. The CDR3 region has the DNA TGCGCCAGCAGCCCGTCACTCGGGGGTTCCTACGAGCAGTACTTC. Its protein product is CASSPSLGGSYEQYF.

This clone was counted once. The chain links TRBV5-1 to TRBJ1-2; a possible D gene is TRBD1 (6 bases). Germline CDR1 SGHRS, CDR2 YFSETQ. V was clipped by 3 bases and J by 4 bases, with 10 bases between them. This CDR3 comprises 13 residues. The CDR3 sequence is CASSSGQLYGYTF. The CDR3 region has the DNA TGCGCCAGCAGCTCTGGACAGCTCTATGGCTACACCTTC.

This clone was seen only once. The gene calls are TRBV27 and TRBJ2-7; 9 bases match TRBD1. Germline CDR1 and CDR2: MNHEY and SMNVEV (reference sequence). V shed 6 bases and J 4 bases; nucleotides not matched to a gene: 7. The CDR3 is made up of 14 amino acids. The CDR3 coding sequence is TGTGCCAGCAGCCCCACAGGGGGCGGTTACGAGCAGTACTTC. Translation gives CASSPTGGGYEQYF.

The CDR3 sequence is CASSFQYTEAFF. DNA for the CDR3: TGTGCCAGCAGCTTCCAATACACTGAAGCTTTCTTT. This sequence joins TRBV7-8 and TRBJ1-1; no clear D. Germline lookup yields CDR1 SGHVS and CDR2 FQNEAQ. The CDR3 totals 12 residues. The ends were cut back, 3 bases at V and 3 bases at J, with 5 bases in the middle.

This chain uses TRBV19 with TRBJ2-7; TRBD1 is a possible D gene (5 bases). Germline CDR1 reads LNHDA; CDR2 reads SQIVND (reference sequence). Between the trimmed V and J ends, which lost 9 bases and 0 bases, there was a span of 9 bases. The CDR3 totals 12 residues. CDR3 region: CASTGTSYEQYF. CDR3 nucleotides: TGTGCCAGCACAGGCACCTCCTACGAGCAGTACTTC. Filled out from reference TRBV19 and TRBJ2-7, the complete variable domain reads DGGITQSPKYLFRKEGQNVTLSCEQNLNHDAMYWYRQDPGQGLRLIYYSQIVNDFQKGDIAEGYSVSREKKESFPLTVTSAQKNPTAFYLCASTGTSYEQYFGPGTRLTVT.

The V gene is TRBV12-5, the J gene TRBJ1-6; D is possibly TRBD1 (5 bases). CDR1 LGHNT and CDR2 FRNRAP come from the germline V gene. V was pared by 4 bases and J by 5 bases, with 18 bases between. The CDR3 length is 17 residues. This CDR3 is CASGSWGGAGHNSPLHF. CDR3 sequence (DNA): TGTGCTAGTGGTTCTTGGGGTGGGGCTGGTCATAATTCACCCCTCCACTTT. The full variable domain, with the rest looked up from reference TRBV12-5 and TRBJ1-6, is DARVTQTPRHKVTEMGQEVTMRCQPILGHNTVFWYRQTMMQGLELLAYFRNRAPLDDSGMPKDRFSAEMPDATLATLKIQPSEPRDSAVYFCASGSWGGAGHNSPLHFGNGTRLTVT.

The chain recombines TRBV2 with TRBJ1-4, with D unresolved. V gave up 5 bases and J gave up 5 bases, with 18 bases separating them. The CDR3 covers 16 residues. CDR1 and CDR2 from the germline V gene are SNHLY and FYNNEI. The chain's CDR3 is CASSTGSEQLNEKLFF. CDR3 coding DNA: TGTGCCAGCAGTACTGGGAGTGAACAACTCAATGAAAAACTGTTTTTT.

The rearrangement uses TRBV5-8 and TRBJ1-1; TRBD1 aligns across 7 bases. V lost 3 bases and J lost 0; bases outside the gene matches: 2. Germline assignment: CDR1 SGHTS and CDR2 YDEGEE. The CDR3 totals 14 residues. The CDR3: CASSWGQMNTEAFF. The CDR3 region has the DNA TGTGCCAGCAGCTGGGGACAGATGAACACTGAAGCTTTCTTT.

This chain connects TRBV5-7 to TRBJ1-1; 9 bases line up with TRBD1. TRBV5-7 is reported as an ORF; its role is uncertain. J lost 4 bases, V lost 5 bases, and 3 bases had no gene match. CDR3 length equals 13 residues. The CDR3 DNA reads TGTGCCAGCAGGGAGACAGGGGGCACTGAAGCTTTCTTT. It specifies CASRETGGTEAFF.

The chain uses TRBV13 and TRBJ2-1; D unresolved. The V and J ends lost 5 bases and 7 bases respectively, with 9 bases between them. Germline V gives CDR1 PRHDT, CDR2 FYEKMQ (reference sequence). CDR3 length: 12 amino acids. CDR3 amino acids: CASSPPSNEQFF. CDR3 sequence (DNA): TGTGCCAGCAGCCCCCCTTCTAATGAGCAGTTCTTC.

This clone was seen only once. The rearrangement joins TRBV6-1 to TRBJ1-2, with no clear D. CDR1 and CDR2 from the germline V gene are MNHNS and SASEGT. There are 14 residues in the CDR3. With 5 bases removed from V and 0 bases from J, the gap between germline ends came to 10 bases. The CDR3 here is CASSLVEANYGYTF. The CDR3 bases are TGTGCCAGCAGTTTGGTAGAGGCTAACTATGGCTACACCTTC.

This clone was observed a handful of times. The CDR3 region is CASSLYGGAGDTQYF. CDR3 in DNA: TGTGCCAGCAGCTTATACGGGGGGGCCGGAGATACGCAGTATTTT. V is TRBV7-8 and J is TRBJ2-3; 8 bases are shared with TRBD2. The length of the CDR3 is 15 residues. Germline CDR1 SGHVS, CDR2 FQNEAQ. Unmatched junction bases numbered 6, after V lost 2 bases and J lost 5 bases.

The chain combines TRBV2 with TRBJ2-4; TRBD2 matches at 7 bases. J gave up 7 bases and V 10 bases, and 7 bases lay outside the gene matches. CDR3 length: 12 residues. CDR1 is SNHLY and CDR2 is FYNNEI in the germline V gene. DNA of the CDR3: TGTGCCAAGAGGAGCGGGGAGAACATTCAGTACTTC. Its translation: CAKRSGENIQYF.

The CDR3 DNA follows: TGTGCCAGCAGATACGGACAGGAGTGTCGCCAGCCCCAGCATTTT. Translated: CASRYGQECRQPQHF. J is TRBJ1-5 and V is TRBV6-5; TRBD1 matches at 7 bases. After removal of 6 bases from V and 7 bases from J, the junction contained 12 bases not matched to a gene. The V gene's germline CDR1 is MNHEY and CDR2 SVGAGI. This CDR3 is 15 amino acids long.

The gene calls are TRBV4-2 and TRBJ1-1, with TRBD1 matching over 8 bases. Germline V gene lookup returns CDR1 LGHNA and CDR2 YNFKEQ. Trimming took 0 bases from V and 4 from J; bases not matched to a gene: 7. CDR3 length: 16 amino acids. The CDR3 spells CASSQEGTGFPTEAFF. The CDR3 DNA reads as TGTGCCAGCAGCCAAGAGGGGACAGGTTTTCCCACTGAAGCTTTCTTT.

Here the CDR3 reads CASSPRLAGGLVDEQFF. DNA of the CDR3: TGTGCCAGCAGCCCCCGACTAGCGGGGGGGCTCGTCGATGAGCAGTTCTTC. The chain recombines TRBV4-2 with TRBJ2-1, with 14 bases aligning to TRBD2. From germline, CDR1 is LGHNA and CDR2 YNFKEQ. This CDR3 has 17 residues. Losses at the gene ends were 4 bases for V and 8 bases for J; bases not matched to a gene: 10.

The chain has TRBV9 and TRBJ1-2, with 9 bases identical to TRBD1. CDR1 and CDR2 (germline): SGDLS, YYNGEE. This CDR3 has 16 residues. The trim removed 3 bases at V and 6 bases at J, leaving 12 bases unmatched. The CDR3 nucleotides are TGTGCCAGCAGCGCCCCATCCCCGACAGGGGGGAATGGCTACACCTTC. Its protein product is CASSAPSPTGGNGYTF. Complete variable domain (other parts from reference TRBV9 and TRBJ1-2): DSGVTQTPKHLITATGQRVTLRCSPRSGDLSVYWYQQSLDQGLQFLIQYYNGEERAKGNILERFSAQQFPDLHSELNLSSLELGDSALYFCASSAPSPTGGNGYTFGSGTRLTVV.

The chain is built from TRBV5-1 and TRBJ1-5; 7 bases map to TRBD1. The J segment lost 4 bases and the V segment lost 4 bases, leaving 2 bases of the junction unmatched. CDR3 length: 13 amino acids. CDR1 is SGHRS and CDR2 is YFSETQ in the germline V gene. Here the CDR3 reads CASSAGQNQPQHF. CDR3 bases: TGCGCCAGCAGCGCGGGACAGAATCAGCCCCAGCATTTT.

The genes are TRBV7-8 and TRBJ2-3; 11 bases match TRBD2. The CDR3 totals 16 residues. V shed 1 base and J 1 base; nucleotides not matched to a gene: 1. Germline assignment: CDR1 SGHVS and CDR2 FQNEAQ. CDR3 sequence (DNA): TGTGCCAGCAGCTTAGAGGGACTAGCGGGCACAGATACGCAGTATTTT. This codes for CASSLEGLAGTDTQYF.

This rearrangement joins TRBV13 to TRBJ1-6; a possible D gene is TRBD1 (6 bases). The germline gives CDR1 PRHDT, CDR2 FYEKMQ (reference sequence). V lost 5 bases and J 2 bases, leaving 19 bases between the germline ends. There are 18 residues in the CDR3. DNA for the CDR3: TGTGCCAGCAGCCCCATTGGGGGACAAGGCGCCTATAATTCACCCCTCCACTTT. It is translated as CASSPIGGQGAYNSPLHF.